Listed here is a single T cell receptor (beta chain). What it binds is unknown. Documented treatment: some 19 received Ad26.COV2.S at low or high dose, single or two shots; 5 received placebo; per-sample allocation not given. It was on day 63 after the first vaccine or placebo injection that samples were taken. Germline V gene sequence: CDR1 SGDLS, CDR2 YYNGEE. The CDR3 is made up of 16 amino acids. V lost 4 bases and J lost 2; bases outside the gene matches: 7. This specimen belongs to a study of Ad26.COV2.S vaccination and SARS-CoV-2 variants. The overall study: Administration of Ad26.COV2.S was intramuscular, either once or twice 56 days apart.

Study-wide results and limits: People given the vaccine had a wider spike-specific TCR breadth than placebo recipients did. The TCR breadth and depth analyses may have produced an underestimate of total T cell responses.

Here immunoSEQ multiplex PCR was the method, and the copy in TCRdb shows in-frame clones only, minus some. The sample lists about 440,000 clones; roughly 88% were seen once. The sample in question was peripheral blood, obtained in a trial of Ad26.COV2.S vaccine versus placebo. The sequence was collected from a person aged 18-65 years who received the Ad26.COV2.S COVID-19 vaccine or a placebo. This chain joins TRBV9 and TRBJ2-3, with 10 bases that match TRBD2. The CDR3 sequence is CASSLGTSAHTDTQYF. CDR3 bases: TGTGCCAGCAGCCTCGGGACTAGCGCTCACACAGATACGCAGTATTTT.